The 32 T cell receptor beta chains given below trace back to one sample, sequenced in a study of OX40 agonist ivuxolimab in advanced cancers. This table comes from immunoSEQ multiplex PCR, and its TCRdb copy is limited to in-frame clones, with some not included. Among tens of thousands of clones, 81% were seen once, and the ten largest hold 32%. This sample comprised CD4+ or CD8+ T cells sorted from blood, obtained in a trial of the OX40 agonist ivuxolimab. The receptor source for this set is an adult with an advanced solid tumor such as melanoma, head and neck, liver or kidney cancer.

This clone was detected a few times. The V call is TRBV5-6, the J call TRBJ2-7; D gene uncertain. V lost 7 bases, J lost 2 bases, and 10 bases lay in between. Germline CDR1 and CDR2: SGHDT and YYEEEE. The CDR3 covers 12 residues. The CDR3 DNA follows: TGTGCCAGCGGCCTGGACGCCTACGAGCAGTACTTC. Protein: CASGLDAYEQYF.

The chain links TRBV20-1 to TRBJ1-1, with D unclear. This CDR3 has 11 residues. CDR1 is DFQATT and CDR2 is SNEGSKA in the germline V gene (reference sequence). Trimming took off 6 bases at V and 11 bases at J, with 16 bases between the two ends. CDR3 in amino acids: CSAGPETRAFF. For the CDR3, the DNA is TGCAGTGCCGGGCCCGAAACGCGGGCTTTCTTT.

This chain joins TRBV7-9 and TRBJ2-7; 8 positions match TRBD1. The V segment lost 2 bases and the J segment 7 bases; nucleotides outside the gene matches: 7. The CDR3 consists of 14 residues. Germline values: CDR1 SEHNR, CDR2 FQNEAQ (reference sequence). CDR3 residues: CASSLTRTGLEQYF. The CDR3 nucleotides read TGTGCCAGCAGCTTAACCCGGACAGGGTTAGAGCAGTACTTC.

This clone was seen more than once but under ten times. This chain links TRBV28 with TRBJ1-2; the match to TRBD1 covers 7 bases. This CDR3 has 13 amino acids. Germline V gene data show CDR1 as MDHEN and CDR2 as SYDVKM. Germline trimming cut 7 bases from V and 11 bases from J; bases unmatched to any gene: 13. CDR3 DNA sequence: TGTGCCAGCATTAGTCCGGGACAGAAACCGTACACCTTC. Amino acids: CASISPGQKPYTF.

This clone was seen a handful of times. J is TRBJ1-6 and V is TRBV28, with TRBD1 matching over 7 bases. Germline CDR1 reads MDHEN; CDR2 reads SYDVKM. Unmatched junction bases numbered 7, after V lost 3 bases and J lost 8 bases. The CDR3 totals 15 residues. Here the CDR3 reads CASSFTRDRYSPLHF. The CDR3 coding sequence is TGTGCCAGCAGTTTTACCCGGGACAGATATTCACCCCTCCACTTT.

The V and J genes are TRBV27 and TRBJ2-3, with 8 bases matching TRBD2. The CDR3 contains 15 residues. The junction had 8 bases not matched to a gene; V was cut back by 5 bases and J by 4 bases. CDR1 MNHEY and CDR2 SMNVEV come from the germline V gene (reference sequence). The CDR3 region is CASSTFSGSADTQYF. DNA for the CDR3: TGTGCCAGCAGTACCTTCAGCGGGAGCGCAGATACGCAGTATTTT.

In this sample, this clone turned up once. The chain is built from TRBV19 and TRBJ1-1; 8 bases line up with TRBD1. Trimming at V came to 4 bases and at J to 6 bases, leaving 4 bases not matched to a gene. There are 13 residues in the CDR3. The V gene's germline CDR1 is LNHDA and CDR2 SQIVND (reference sequence). The CDR3 sequence: CASSRQGPSEAFF. The CDR3 coding sequence is TGTGCCAGTAGTAGACAGGGGCCCTCTGAAGCTTTCTTT.

This clone occurred once. The gene calls are TRBV29-1 and TRBJ1-2, with D possibly matching TRBD1 (5 bases). The CDR3 runs to 11 residues. Germline assignment: CDR1 SQVTM and CDR2 ANQGSEA. Trimming stripped 5 bases from V and 6 bases from J, with 10 bases between. DNA for the CDR3: TGCAGCGTTCCGGGGACGAATGGCTACACCTTC. This sequence encodes CSVPGTNGYTF.

The genes are TRBV6-1 and TRBJ1-1; possible D gene TRBD1, 5 bases. CDR3 length equals 13 residues. V lost 4 bases and J lost 4, with 10 bases in between. Germline values: CDR1 MNHNS, CDR2 SASEGT. The CDR3 loop reads CASSGGFGTEAFF. The DNA for the CDR3 is TGTGCCAGCAGTGGGGGCTTCGGCACTGAAGCTTTCTTT.

This chain links TRBV28 with TRBJ1-2, with D hard to call. The ends were cut back, 1 base at V and 9 bases at J, with 15 bases in the middle. There are 14 residues in the CDR3. Germline CDR1 and CDR2: MDHEN and SYDVKM. CDR3 coding DNA: TGTGCCAGCAGTTTATCCAGGCAGTCAATGAGCTACACCTTC. Protein sequence: CASSLSRQSMSYTF.

This clone occurred once. CDR3 loop: CASSLAGGPAETQYF. The CDR3 DNA follows: TGTGCCAGCTCGTTAGCGGGAGGGCCTGCGGAGACCCAGTACTTC. The J gene is TRBJ2-5, the V gene TRBV7-3; 11 positions match TRBD2. This CDR3 is built from 15 residues. V gave up 8 bases and J gave up 5 bases; unmatched junction bases: 10. Germline-derived CDR1 and CDR2 are SGHTA and FQGTGA.

The chain couples TRBV14 to TRBJ2-7; 9 nucleotides line up with TRBD1. Germline CDR1 SGHDN, CDR2 FVKESK. This CDR3 has 14 amino acids. The junction had 7 bases not matched to a gene; V was cut back by 6 bases and J by 4 bases. The CDR3 nucleotides are TGTGCCAGCAGTTTTACGGGACAGGGTTACGAGCAGTACTTC. Translation: CASSFTGQGYEQYF.

This rearrangement joins TRBV5-1 to TRBJ2-1; 11 bases line up with TRBD2. The CDR3 is 17 residues long. The J segment lost 3 bases and the V segment lost 4 bases, leaving 9 bases of the junction unmatched. CDR1 is SGHRS and CDR2 is YFSETQ in the germline V gene. Here the CDR3 reads CASSPGSGGEIYNEQFF. The CDR3 bases are TGCGCCAGCAGCCCTGGTAGCGGGGGGGAAATCTACAATGAGCAGTTCTTC. The full variable domain, in which reference TRBV5-1 and TRBJ2-1 provide the parts outside the CDR3, is KAGVTQTPRYLIKTRGQQVTLSCSPISGHRSVSWYQQTPGQGLQFLFEYFSETQRNKGNFPGRFSGRQFSNSRSEMNVSTLELGDSALYLCASSPGSGGEIYNEQFFGPGTRLTVL.

The rearrangement links TRBV7-3 to TRBJ1-1, with unresolved D. Germline CDR1 SGHTA, CDR2 FQGTGA. V was cut by 5 bases and J by 0 bases, with 10 bases left in between. CDR3 length: 14 residues. The chain's CDR3 is CASSKTGMNTEAFF. CDR3 sequence (DNA): TGTGCCAGCAGCAAGACCGGGATGAACACTGAAGCTTTCTTT.

The V gene is TRBV29-1, the J gene TRBJ2-7; 7 bases line up with TRBD1. The CDR3 is 11 residues long. Germline-derived CDR1 and CDR2 are SQVTM and ANQGSEA. Trimming cost V 7 bases and J 6 bases; bases outside gene matches: 6. Written as DNA, the CDR3 is TGCAGCGGTGCCGAGGGGGCCGAGCAGTACTTC. This sequence encodes CSGAEGAEQYF.

J is TRBJ1-5 and V is TRBV10-3; D may be TRBD1 (6 bases). V was pared by 6 bases and J by 4 bases, with 16 bases between. The CDR3 sequence is 15 residues long. Germline V gives CDR1 ENHRY, CDR2 SYGVKD. The CDR3 sequence: CAIRADRQGNQPQHF. The DNA of the CDR3 is TGTGCCATCAGGGCGGACAGACAAGGGAATCAGCCCCAGCATTTT.

This clone was counted a single time. The CDR3 protein is CASWGSTNEKLFF. The CDR3 DNA is TGTGCCAGCTGGGGTTCAACTAATGAAAAACTGTTTTTT. J is TRBJ1-4 and V is TRBV28; D remains ambiguous. The length of the CDR3 is 13 residues. Germline V gene sequence: CDR1 MDHEN, CDR2 SYDVKM. V was cut by 8 bases and J by 0 bases, with 7 bases left in between.

The chain is built from TRBV2 and TRBJ2-5; 9 bases line up with TRBD2. V was clipped by 0 bases and J by 5 bases; unmatched bases: 10. Per the germline V gene, CDR1 is SNHLY and CDR2 is FYNNEI. CDR3 size: 17 residues. The chain's CDR3 is CASSEAWSAGGRETQYF. Here the CDR3 DNA reads TGTGCCAGCAGTGAAGCTTGGAGCGCGGGAGGGCGGGAGACCCAGTACTTC.

DNA for the CDR3: TGTGCCAGCAGCTTGCGTCTCTCCTTAAGGGATGAGCAGTTCTTC. Amino acids: CASSLRLSLRDEQFF. This chain joins TRBV5-4 and TRBJ2-1; D ambiguous. The V gene's germline CDR1 is SGHNT and CDR2 YYREEE (reference sequence). The V end lost 1 base, the J end lost 8 bases, and 16 bases lay between the germline ends. This CDR3 is built from 15 residues.

This chain uses TRBV29-1 with TRBJ2-2, with no clear D. The V and J ends lost 4 bases and 5 bases respectively, with 8 bases between them. The CDR3 runs to 12 residues. CDR1 SQVTM and CDR2 ANQGSEA come from the germline V gene. CDR3 amino acids: CSVVPRTGELFF. CDR3 DNA: TGCAGCGTTGTGCCCAGGACCGGGGAGCTGTTTTTT.

For the CDR3, the DNA is TGTGCCAGCAGCACTCCCATTGAGGGACTAGAAAACACCATATATTTT. Encoded protein: CASSTPIEGLENTIYF. The chain links TRBV7-9 to TRBJ1-3, with TRBD1 as a possible D gene (5 bases). Between the trimmed V and J ends, which lost 5 bases and 6 bases, there was a span of 20 bases. Germline values: CDR1 SEHNR, CDR2 FQNEAQ (reference sequence). The length of the CDR3 is 16 residues.

This clone was observed once. V and J are TRBV7-8 and TRBJ2-5, with 8 bases fitting TRBD2. V shed 5 bases, J shed 7 bases, and the junction held 6 bases outside the gene matches. This CDR3 comprises 13 residues. CDR1 and CDR2 from the germline V gene are SGHVS and FQNEAQ. The CDR3 coding sequence is TGTGCCAGCAGCCGACCGGGGGGGTTGACCCAGTACTTC. It translates to CASSRPGGLTQYF.

Notes on this clone: In the same sample, other DNA sequences code for this CDR3. The V and J genes are TRBV5-1 and TRBJ1-1, with TRBD1 identical over 7 bases. V lost 0 bases, J lost 3 bases, and 2 bases stayed unmatched. This CDR3 is 14 amino acids long. Per germline, CDR1 SGHRS and CDR2 YFSETQ. The CDR3 region has the DNA TGCGCCAGCAGCTTGGCAGGGGGGTACACTGAAGCTTTCTTT. It specifies CASSLAGGYTEAFF.

The gene calls are TRBV4-1 and TRBJ2-7, with TRBD1 matching 11 bases. CDR1 is MGHRA and CDR2 is YSYEKL in the germline V gene. The V and J ends lost 1 base and 4 bases, in that order; junction bases with no gene match: 3. The length of the CDR3 is 15 residues. CDR3 in amino acids: CASSQGTGGEYEQYF. The CDR3 bases are TGCGCCAGCAGCCAAGGGACAGGGGGCGAGTACGAGCAGTACTTC.

The chain carries TRBV11-2 and TRBJ2-7; no clear D. Per the germline V gene, CDR1 is SGHAT and CDR2 is FQNNGV. The germline V and J ends were trimmed by 5 bases and 1 base, with 12 bases remaining between them. The CDR3 covers 14 residues. CDR3 sequence reads: CASSLSTVSYEQYF. In DNA, the CDR3 is TGTGCCAGCAGCCTCTCGACCGTATCCTACGAGCAGTACTTC.

The V and J genes are TRBV15 and TRBJ2-1; a weak D match, TRBD2 (5 bases). CDR3 length: 16 amino acids. The V gene's germline CDR1 is LNHNV and CDR2 YYDKDF (reference sequence). V lost 3 bases to trimming and J lost 0 bases, with 12 bases between them. CDR3 DNA sequence: TGTGCCACCAGCAGCCCGGAGGCAGCCTCCTACAATGAGCAGTTCTTC. Its protein is CATSSPEAASYNEQFF.

V usage is TRBV25-1 and J usage is TRBJ2-5; D possibly corresponds to TRBD2 (5 bases). The V end lost 2 bases, the J end lost 5 bases, and 18 bases lay between the germline ends. In germline, CDR1 is MGHDK, CDR2 SYGVNS. The length of the CDR3 is 16 residues. Written as DNA, the CDR3 is TGTGCCAGCAGTGAACCAGGACTGATCGGAGAGGAGACCCAGTACTTC. This translates into CASSEPGLIGEETQYF.

The CDR3 sequence is CSVGEQFF. For the CDR3, the DNA is TGCAGTGTCGGTGAGCAGTTCTTC. V usage is TRBV20-1 and J usage is TRBJ2-1; no firm D call. Trimming pared 7 bases from V and 9 bases from J, leaving 4 bases between. Per germline, CDR1 DFQATT and CDR2 SNEGSKA (reference sequence). The CDR3 length is 8 residues.

Ten or more counts support this clone. The CDR3 here is CASSNSTGGPYEQYF. The CDR3 DNA sequence: TGTGCCAGCAGCAATTCCACTGGGGGGCCCTACGAGCAGTACTTC. J is TRBJ2-7 and V is TRBV7-9; D may correspond to TRBD1 or TRBD2 (6 bases each). CDR1 is SEHNR and CDR2 is FQNEAQ in the germline V gene (reference sequence). CDR3 size: 15 residues. V was pared by 5 bases and J by 2 bases, with 16 bases between.

This chain joins TRBV2 and TRBJ2-7; perhaps TRBD1 as D (5 bases). This CDR3 is 16 amino acids long. The germline gives CDR1 SNHLY, CDR2 FYNNEI. V gave up 1 base and J gave up 7 bases, with 20 bases separating them. CDR3 amino acids: CASSEEGPGGSGEQYF. CDR3 bases: TGTGCCAGCAGTGAAGAGGGGCCCGGTGGATCAGGGGAGCAGTACTTC.

V is TRBV19 and J is TRBJ2-1; no reliable D call. Trimming took off 3 bases at V and 6 bases at J, with 15 bases between the two ends. CDR1 LNHDA and CDR2 SQIVND come from the germline V gene (reference sequence). The CDR3 runs 15 residues. The CDR3 region is CASSIGHGLPNEQFF. The DNA of the CDR3 is TGTGCCAGTAGTATCGGGCATGGGCTCCCCAATGAGCAGTTCTTC.

The genes are TRBV15 and TRBJ1-5, with TRBD1 matching over 8 bases. Germline V gives CDR1 LNHNV, CDR2 YYDKDF (reference sequence). This CDR3 has 15 residues. Trimming cost V 3 bases and J 3 bases; bases outside gene matches: 4. In DNA form, the CDR3 reads TGTGCCACCAGCAGGGACAGGGACTTCAATCAGCCCCAGCATTTT. This codes for CATSRDRDFNQPQHF.